This TCR beta chain was recovered during a study of spatial heterogeneity in lung cancer. TCRdb re-derived calls from the 5' RACE reads in MiXCR, one entry per CDR3 protein. The sample lists fewer than 150,000 distinct CDR3 sequences, more than 10% occurring once. This clonotype has a handful of counts. CDR3 length: 14 amino acids. Trimming took 8 bases from V and 5 from J, leaving 18 bases between them. The time point here: blood at routine non-recurrence follow-up after resection. Sample: PBMCs, taken at follow-up. This sequence joins TRBV12-3 or TRBV12-4 and TRBJ1-1; maybe TRBD1 (5 bases). The source of this sequence is a female donor with early-stage non-small cell lung cancer. The CDR3 spells CASLLGLGGTEAFF. The DNA for the CDR3 is TGTGCCAGCCTATTAGGACTTGGGGGGACTGAAGCTTTCTTT.